This T cell receptor beta chain was found in a study of beta chain features in type 1 diabetes. Study-level results: HLA effects on TCRB rearrangement stayed unresolved here.

Sorting of CD4+ naive, central memory, regulatory and stem cell-like memory cells was performed via CD45RO/CCR7/CD25/CD127/CD95/CD27. The V end was cut by 6 bases, the J end by 1 base, with 15 bases between. Germline assignment: CDR1 KGHSH and CDR2 LQKENI. The CDR3 totals 15 residues. Expressed TCRB transcripts were sequenced, since all the RNA that had been isolated was reverse transcribed. Data came from immunoSEQ multiplex PCR; TCRdb stores just in-frame clones and leaves some out. The sample holds about 620,000 clones, roughly 16% seen once. This clone came up a few times. Its antigen is not known.

The rearrangement joins TRBV18 to TRBJ1-1; D is uncertain. The sequenced material came from naive CD4+ T cells from blood. This clonotype was sampled from a man between 18 and 35 years old in good health. The CDR3, as DNA: TGTGCCAGCTCTCCCTTCGGAGGCACGAACACTGAAGCTTTCTTT. Translating it yields CASSPFGGTNTEAFF.